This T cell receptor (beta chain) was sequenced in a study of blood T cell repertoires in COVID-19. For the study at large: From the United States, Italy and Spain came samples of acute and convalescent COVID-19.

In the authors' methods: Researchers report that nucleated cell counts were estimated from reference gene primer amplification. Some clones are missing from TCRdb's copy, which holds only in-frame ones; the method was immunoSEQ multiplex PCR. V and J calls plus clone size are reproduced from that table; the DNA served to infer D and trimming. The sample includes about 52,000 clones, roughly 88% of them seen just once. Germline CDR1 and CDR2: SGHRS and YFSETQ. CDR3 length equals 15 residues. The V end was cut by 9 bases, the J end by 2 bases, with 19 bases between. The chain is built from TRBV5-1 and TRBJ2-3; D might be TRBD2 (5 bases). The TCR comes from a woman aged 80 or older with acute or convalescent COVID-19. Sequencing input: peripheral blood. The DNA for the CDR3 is TGCGCCACCTCAGCAGGTGGAGGTCCCACAGATACGCAGTATTTT. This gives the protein CATSAGGGPTDTQYF.